Described below is a single T cell receptor (beta chain) sequence and its context. Antigen unknown. The entry originates in a study of CXCR3-negative and CXCR3-positive naive CD8 T cells. Study context: Around 130 million TRB reads in total, about 1.5 +/- 0.3 million per library.

The CDR3 sequence is 18 residues long. Germline-derived CDR1 and CDR2 are SQVTM and ANQGSEA. Naive CD8+ T cells had a CD45RO-CCR7+CD27+CD95- phenotype. Whole-study results and caveats: Comparison of naive subsets found surface CD5 to be comparable, and TCR strength was inferred on the basis of TRB CDR3 properties. CXCR3-positive naive cells carried more hydrophobic TRB CDR3s than CXCR3-negative ones.

Via 5' RACE with UMI labels, TRB cDNA libraries were prepared. TCRdb re-analyzed the 5' RACE reads; it lists each CDR3 protein once, without DNA. This table holds over 100,000 distinct CDR3 sequences. The sample comprised naive CXCR3- CD8+ T cells from blood. Documented subset: CD45RO-CCR7+CD27+CD95- naive CD8+ T cells lacking CXCR3 (TNR3-). The receptor's source is a human donor in good health. Some clones in this sample may be carry-over from other donors' samples. This chain links TRBV29-1 with TRBJ2-1; lacking DNA, the TRBD1 call made by TCRdb goes unchecked. CDR3 sequence: CSVEDLPDRLLPYNEQFF.